A single sample is the source of the 23 T cell receptor beta chains below, sequenced in a study of shared clonotypes between healthy human individuals (dated by TCRdb to 2020 to 2022). Library prep was done by the immunoSEQ multiplex PCR assay. What TCRdb holds here is the immuneACCESS table cut down to in-frame rearrangements. Part of the clones is not present; checked against another copy, under half of the missing clones reflect an unresolved V gene, and the others are unexplained. A total of hundreds of thousands of clones appear in this sample, approximately 77% of them only once. Around 12% of the sample lies in the top ten. Sequencing was carried out using PBMCs. The receptor set was obtained from a woman between 40 and 55 years old in good health. Some clones in this sample may be carry-over from other donors' samples.

This clone was seen just once. This chain uses TRBV2 with TRBJ2-1; 8 bases agree with TRBD2. V was pared by 4 bases and J by 5 bases, with 19 bases of the junction left unmatched. This CDR3 comprises 19 residues. Germline CDR1 is SNHLY and CDR2 is FYNNEI. CDR3: CASSGFSEGGRPYNNEQFF. DNA for the CDR3: TGTGCCAGCAGTGGTTTCTCGGAGGGCGGGAGGCCCTATAACAATGAGCAGTTCTTC.

The rearrangement links TRBV28 to TRBJ2-3; TRBD2 matches 10 bases. Germline V CDR1 and CDR2: MDHEN, SYDVKM. CDR3 length: 15 residues. Trimming removed 5 bases from V and 1 base from J; junction bases left unmatched: 3. The CDR3 region is CASSGLADRTDTQYF. The CDR3 coding sequence is TGTGCCAGCAGTGGACTAGCGGATCGCACAGATACGCAGTATTTT.

This clone was observed many times. Other DNA sequences in the sample encode the same CDR3. This chain joins TRBV29-1 and TRBJ2-1, with a tentative D call TRBD1 (6 bases). Germline CDR1 reads SQVTM; CDR2 reads ANQGSEA. The V and J ends lost 7 bases and 7 bases respectively, with 11 bases between them. The CDR3 extends over 11 amino acids. CDR3 region: CSAGQMNEQFF. The CDR3 DNA reads as TGCAGCGCTGGACAGATGAATGAGCAGTTCTTC.

The chain joins TRBV5-1 to TRBJ2-3; perhaps TRBD2 as D (5 bases). Trimming stripped 4 bases from V and 7 bases from J, with 10 bases between. The CDR3 runs 12 residues. Germline lookup yields CDR1 SGHRS and CDR2 YFSETQ. CDR3 coding DNA: TGCGCCAGCAGCCAGGACTCCTATACGCAGTATTTT. Its protein is CASSQDSYTQYF.

This chain joins TRBV18 and TRBJ2-1, with D possibly TRBD2 on 6 matching bases. This CDR3 has 16 amino acids. V lost 3 bases, J lost 0 bases, and 12 bases lay in between. Per germline, CDR1 KGHSH and CDR2 LQKENI. The CDR3 loop is CASSPQTSSSYNEQFF. The CDR3 DNA reads as TGTGCCAGCTCACCGCAGACTAGTAGCTCCTACAATGAGCAGTTCTTC.

This clone was detected a few times. This chain uses TRBV28 with TRBJ2-7, with 8 bases matching TRBD1. The CDR3 totals 15 residues. Germline values: CDR1 MDHEN, CDR2 SYDVKM. V was clipped by 5 bases and J by 6 bases; unmatched bases: 12. CDR3 sequence (DNA): TGTGCCAGCAGTCCTACGGACAGGGATAGTCCCGAGCAGTACTTC. Amino acid sequence: CASSPTDRDSPEQYF.

The V call is TRBV18, the J call TRBJ2-7; tentative D call: TRBD2 (6 bases). Trimming cost V 6 bases and J 7 bases, with 22 bases left between them. The length of the CDR3 is 15 residues. Germline CDR1 KGHSH, CDR2 LQKENI. CDR3 sequence (DNA): TGTGCCAGCTCCTGGTCGGAGGGCCCTGGTGGTGAGCAGTACTTC. Residues: CASSWSEGPGGEQYF. Supplemented by reference TRBV18 and TRBJ2-7, the full variable domain reads NAGVMQNPRHLVRRRGQEARLRCSPMKGHSHVYWYRQLPEEGLKFMVYLQKENIIDESGMPKERFSAEFPKEGPSILRIQQVVRGDSAAYFCASSWSEGPGGEQYFGPGTRLTVT.

The chain employs TRBV27 and TRBJ2-5, with a weak D call TRBD1 (5 bases). This CDR3 is 14 amino acids long. Germline loops: CDR1 MNHEY, CDR2 SMNVEV (reference sequence). Trimming took 2 bases from V and 5 from J, leaving 12 bases between them. Here the CDR3 reads CASSLRQYGETQYF. The CDR3 DNA sequence: TGTGCCAGCAGTTTAAGACAGTATGGGGAGACCCAGTACTTC.

To note about this clone: A read error is likely here: a far larger clone is one base away. The V call is TRBV13, the J call TRBJ1-5; D uncertain. The length of the CDR3 is 12 residues. The germline V gene encodes CDR1 PRHDT and CDR2 FYEKMQ (reference sequence). The CDR3 DNA reads as TGTGCCAGCAGCGCCAATAATCAGCCCCAGCGTTTT. This codes for CASSANNQPQRF.

Note on this clone: Just one base apart from a much larger clone, this may be a read error. V usage is TRBV13 and J usage is TRBJ1-1; D is ambiguous. Germline V gene sequence: CDR1 PRHDT, CDR2 FYEKMQ (reference sequence). The CDR3 has 13 residues. V was cut by 1 base and J by 1 base, with 4 bases left in between. CDR3 residues: CASSLAGNTEAFF. CDR3 sequence (DNA): TGTGCCAGCAGCTTAGCAGGGAACACTGAAGCTTTCTTT.

This clone was detected a few times. The chain joins TRBV7-2 to TRBJ2-7, with 10 bases lining up with TRBD1. The V segment lost 5 bases and the J segment 3 bases; nucleotides outside the gene matches: 4. The CDR3 has 14 amino acids. Germline values: CDR1 SGHTA, CDR2 FQGNSA. The CDR3 nucleotides are TGTGCCAGCAGCCTGCGGACAGGGGGCTACGAGCAGTACTTC. Protein: CASSLRTGGYEQYF.

The chain joins TRBV7-2 to TRBJ2-3, with 11 bases matching TRBD2. In germline, CDR1 is SGHTA, CDR2 FQGNSA. V shed 4 bases, J shed 4 bases, and the junction held 4 bases outside the gene matches. CDR3 size: 15 residues. CDR3 protein: CASSSDSGRADTQYF. The CDR3 DNA sequence: TGTGCCAGCAGCTCTGATAGCGGGAGGGCAGATACGCAGTATTTT.

With respect to this clone: With only one base between it and a far larger clone, this is likely a read error. This CDR3 fails to terminate in the conserved phenylalanine or tryptophan, so it likely reflects a read error. The rearrangement joins TRBV7-9 to TRBJ1-5; a possible D gene is TRBD1 (5 bases). This CDR3 has 13 amino acids. V gave up 5 bases and J gave up 6 bases, with 11 bases separating them. Germline V gene data show CDR1 as SEHNR and CDR2 as FQNEAQ (reference sequence). The DNA for the CDR3 is TGTGCCAGCAGCCGAGGGGCGGGTCAGCCCCAGCATCTT. Translated: CASSRGAGQPQHL.

J is TRBJ1-2 and V is TRBV28; no firm D call. Germline assignment: CDR1 MDHEN and CDR2 SYDVKM. Trimming left V 3 bases short and J 3 bases short, with 17 bases between. The CDR3 spans 16 residues. The CDR3 is CASSFRDGRVYYGYTF. The CDR3 DNA follows: TGTGCCAGCAGTTTCCGCGATGGCCGGGTTTACTATGGCTACACCTTC.

The chain carries TRBV28 and TRBJ1-2; 9 bases match TRBD1. This CDR3 is 17 amino acids long. Trimming removed 1 base from V and 4 bases from J; junction bases left unmatched: 10. Germline-derived CDR1 and CDR2 are MDHEN and SYDVKM. In DNA form, the CDR3 reads TGTGCCAGCAGTTTATTTGGACAGGGGACATTGGGCTATGGCTACACCTTC. It codes for CASSLFGQGTLGYGYTF.

The genes are TRBV5-1 and TRBJ2-2; TRBD1 is a possible D gene (5 bases). The CDR3 sequence is 15 residues long. Germline lookup yields CDR1 SGHRS and CDR2 YFSETQ. Trimming stripped 0 bases from V and 5 bases from J, with 11 bases between. CDR3 sequence: CASSLGDSWTGELFF. The CDR3, as DNA: TGCGCCAGCAGCTTGGGTGACAGCTGGACCGGGGAGCTGTTTTTT. The full variable domain, rest sourced from reference TRBV5-1 and TRBJ2-2, is KAGVTQTPRYLIKTRGQQVTLSCSPISGHRSVSWYQQTPGQGLQFLFEYFSETQRNKGNFPGRFSGRQFSNSRSEMNVSTLELGDSALYLCASSLGDSWTGELFFGEGSRLTVL.

This chain connects TRBV1 to TRBJ2-5; TRBD2, as called in the table, went unchecked against the DNA. TRBV1 is a pseudogene. The CDR3 covers 16 residues. The CDR3 sequence: CTSSLGGLRGMIGQYF. The CDR3 coding sequence is TGCACCAGCAGCCTGGGGGGGCTGAGGGGTATGATAGGGCAGTACTTC.

A remark on this clone: A far larger clone is only one base removed, so a read error is likely. CDR3 region: CASSQTSGSRETQYF. DNA for the CDR3: TGTGCCAGCAGCCAGACTAGCGGGAGCCGAGAGACCCAGTACTTC. The chain has TRBV6-4 and TRBJ2-5; 12 bases map to TRBD2. Looked up from germline, CDR1 is MRHNA and CDR2 is SNTAGT. J gave up 4 bases and V 6 bases, and 6 bases lay outside the gene matches. The CDR3 loop spans 15 amino acids.

This chain connects TRBV5-1 to TRBJ1-4, with D maybe TRBD1 (5 bases). Germline V gene lookup returns CDR1 SGHRS and CDR2 YFSETQ. CDR3 size: 15 residues. With 3 bases removed from V and 3 bases from J, the gap between germline ends came to 12 bases. Here the CDR3 reads CASSSRGWSNEKLFF. In DNA form, the CDR3 reads TGCGCCAGCAGCTCCCGGGGGTGGTCTAATGAAAAACTGTTTTTT.

This clone was found once. This chain joins TRBV6-5 and TRBJ2-7, with a tentative D call TRBD2 (5 bases). Germline-derived CDR1 and CDR2 are MNHEY and SVGAGI. The CDR3 has 13 residues. Trimming took off 5 bases at V and 0 bases at J, with 8 bases between the two ends. The CDR3 is CASSQRDSYEQYF. CDR3 nucleotides: TGTGCCAGCAGTCAACGGGACTCCTACGAGCAGTACTTC.

Only one count was recorded for this clone. This chain connects TRBV10-2 to TRBJ1-1; D possibly corresponds to TRBD1 (5 bases). The germline gives CDR1 WSHSY, CDR2 SAAADI. V shed 2 bases and J shed 1 base, with 11 bases lying between them. The CDR3 extends over 15 amino acids. CDR3 amino acids: CASSERGRGNTEAFF. For the CDR3, the DNA is TGCGCCAGCAGTGAGAGGGGACGTGGGAACACTGAAGCTTTCTTT.

On this clone: It is likely a read error: a sequence one base away is far more abundant. Other DNA sequences in the same sample also yield this CDR3. The chain uses TRBV15 and TRBJ1-1; no definite D call. Germline CDR1 is LNHNV and CDR2 is YYDKDF (reference sequence). The CDR3 extends over 12 amino acids. As DNA, the CDR3 is TGTGCCACCAGCAGGGGGTACACTGAAGCTTTCTTC. Translating it yields CATSRGYTEAFF.

This clone has only a few counts. Within the sample, other DNA sequences also encode this same CDR3. The chain is built from TRBV15 and TRBJ1-4, with 7 bases that match TRBD1. Germline V CDR1 and CDR2: LNHNV, YYDKDF (reference sequence). The CDR3 sequence is 13 residues long. The V segment lost 5 bases and the J segment 7 bases; nucleotides outside the gene matches: 4. CDR3 sequence (DNA): TGTGCCACCAGCGGGAACAGGGGTGAAAAACTGTTTTTT. Amino acid sequence: CATSGNRGEKLFF.